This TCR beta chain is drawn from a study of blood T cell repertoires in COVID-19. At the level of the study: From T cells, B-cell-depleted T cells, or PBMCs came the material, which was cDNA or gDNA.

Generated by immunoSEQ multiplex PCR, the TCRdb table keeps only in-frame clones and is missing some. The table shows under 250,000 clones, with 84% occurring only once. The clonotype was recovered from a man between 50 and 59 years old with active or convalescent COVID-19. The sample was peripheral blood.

CDR3 sequence reads: CASAGQGGYEQYF. As DNA, the CDR3 is TGTGCCAGCGCCGGACAGGGAGGGTACGAGCAGTACTTC. V usage is TRBV27 and J usage is TRBJ2-7; tentative D call: TRBD1 (8 bases). CDR1 and CDR2 (germline): MNHEY, SMNVEV (reference sequence). The germline V and J ends were trimmed by 8 bases and 4 bases, with 15 bases remaining between them. This CDR3 contains 13 residues.